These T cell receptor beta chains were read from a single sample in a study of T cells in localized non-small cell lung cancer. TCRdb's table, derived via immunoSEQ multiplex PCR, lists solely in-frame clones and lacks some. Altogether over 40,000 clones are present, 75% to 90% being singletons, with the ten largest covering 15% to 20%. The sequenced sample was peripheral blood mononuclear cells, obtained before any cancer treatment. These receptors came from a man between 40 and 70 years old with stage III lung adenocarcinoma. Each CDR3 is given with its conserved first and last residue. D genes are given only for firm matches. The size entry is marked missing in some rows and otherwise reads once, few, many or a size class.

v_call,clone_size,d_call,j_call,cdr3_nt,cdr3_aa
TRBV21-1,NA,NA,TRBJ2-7,TGTGCCAGCCAGCCCCATGACAGATCCTACGAGCAGTACTTC,CASQPHDRSYEQYF
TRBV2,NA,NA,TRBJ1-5,TGTGCCAGCAGGGACGGGGACGGTAGCAATCAGCCCCAGCATTTT,CASRDGDGSNQPQHF
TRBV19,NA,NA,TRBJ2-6,TGTGCCAGTAGTATCGCGGACGGCTCTGGGGCCAACGTCCTGACTTTC,CASSIADGSGANVLTF
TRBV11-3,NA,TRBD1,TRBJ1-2,TGTGCCAGCAGCGCCTTGCGGGACAGGGGGTTGAACGATGGCTACACCTTC,CASSALRDRGLNDGYTF
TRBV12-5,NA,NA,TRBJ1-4,TGTGCTAGTGCGAGAGCCTTTAATGAAAAACTGTTTTTT,CASARAFNEKLFF
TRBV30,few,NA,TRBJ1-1,TGTGCCTGGAGTAGAATAGGGGAGGGTGAAGCTTTCTTT,CAWSRIGEGEAFF
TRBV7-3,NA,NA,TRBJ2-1,TGTGCCAGCAGCTTGGGTAGCTCCTACAATGAGCAGTTCTTC,CASSLGSSYNEQFF
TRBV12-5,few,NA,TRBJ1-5,TGTGCTAGTGGTTACGATAGCAATCAGCCCCAGCATTTT,CASGYDSNQPQHF
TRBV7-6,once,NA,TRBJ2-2,TGTGCCAGCAGCTCCGGCCGGGCCCGCACCGGGGAGCTGTTTTTT,CASSSGRARTGELFF
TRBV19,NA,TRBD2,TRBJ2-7,TGTGCCAGTAGCCTAGCGGGAGTCGGCTACGAGCAGTACTTC,CASSLAGVGYEQYF
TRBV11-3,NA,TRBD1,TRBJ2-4,TGTGCCAGCAGCTCCCGACAGGGGGTAGCCAAAAACATTCAGTACTTC,CASSSRQGVAKNIQYF
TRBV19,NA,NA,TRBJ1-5,TGTGCCAGTAGTTTTCGGGGACTCAATCAGCCCCAGCATTTT,CASSFRGLNQPQHF
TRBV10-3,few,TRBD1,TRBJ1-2,TGTGCCATCAGTGATTCGGGACAGGGCAGCTATGGCTACACCTTC,CAISDSGQGSYGYTF
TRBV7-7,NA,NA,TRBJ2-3,TGTGCCAGCAGCTTAACGGGCGGAGATACGCAGTATTTT,CASSLTGGDTQYF
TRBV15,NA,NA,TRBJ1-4,TGTGCCACCAGCAGAGATCGGGGGGGCGGAGAAGAAAAACTGTTTTTT,CATSRDRGGGEEKLFF
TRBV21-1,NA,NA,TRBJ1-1,TGTGCCAGCAGCAAAGGAGGGGGCTCTGACACTGAAGCTTTCTTT,CASSKGGGSDTEAFF
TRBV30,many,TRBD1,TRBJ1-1,TGTGCCTGGAGCCGACAGGGGGCGTCTAACGCTGAAGCTTTCTTT,CAWSRQGASNAEAFF
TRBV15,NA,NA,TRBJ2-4,TGTGCCACCAGCGAGGACAGATTAAACATTCAGTACTTC,CATSEDRLNIQYF
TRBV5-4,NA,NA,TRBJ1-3,TGTGCCAGCAGCTTGGCCGGGGGGGGAAACACCATATATTTT,CASSLAGGGNTIYF
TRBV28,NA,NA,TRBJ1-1,TGTGCCAGCAGTGCCCAAGGGAGGGGGGGAAGCACTGAAGCTTTCTTT,CASSAQGRGGSTEAFF
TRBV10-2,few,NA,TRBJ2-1,TGCGCCAGCAGTGACCCCGGGCAGCTGTCCTACAATGAGCAGTTCTTC,CASSDPGQLSYNEQFF
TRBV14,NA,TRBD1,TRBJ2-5,TGTGCCAGCAGCCAGGGACAGTCAACGGAGACCCAGTACTTC,CASSQGQSTETQYF
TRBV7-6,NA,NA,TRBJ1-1,TGTGCCAGCAGCTTCGGGGAAGAGGACACTGAAGCTTTCTTT,CASSFGEEDTEAFF
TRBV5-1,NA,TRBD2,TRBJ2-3,TGCGCCAGCAGCTCCGGACTAGCGGGGGCCACAGATACGCAGTATTTT,CASSSGLAGATDTQYF
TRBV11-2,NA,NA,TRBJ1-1,TGTGCCAGCAGCGTCGACAGAAACACTGAAGCTTTCTTT,CASSVDRNTEAFF
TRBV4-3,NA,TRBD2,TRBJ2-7,TGCGCCAGCAGCCAAGAGAGGCTAGCGGGGGGCCTAGGTTACGAGCAGTACTTC,CASSQERLAGGLGYEQYF
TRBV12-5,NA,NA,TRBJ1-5,TGTGCTAGTGGTTTGGTATCCTGGGGCAATCAGCCCCAGCATTTT,CASGLVSWGNQPQHF
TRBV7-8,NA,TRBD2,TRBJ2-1,TGTGCCAGCAGCCGACTAGCGGGCCTCACAATGGAGCAGTTCTTC,CASSRLAGLTMEQFF
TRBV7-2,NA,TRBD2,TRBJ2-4,TGTGCCAGCAGCTTAGGGCCCGAGCGGGGGGCCAAAAACATTCAGTACTTC,CASSLGPERGAKNIQYF
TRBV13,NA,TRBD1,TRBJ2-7,TGTGCCAGCAGCTTAGAGGGAGAGGGGGCTTACGAGCAGTACTTC,CASSLEGEGAYEQYF
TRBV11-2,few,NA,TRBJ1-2,TGTGCCAGCAGCTTAACTGGCGGATTCCCGGATGGCTACACCTTC,CASSLTGGFPDGYTF
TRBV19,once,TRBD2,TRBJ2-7,TGTGCCAGTAGTACTGGAAGCGGGGGGCCCTCCTACGAGCAGTACTTC,CASSTGSGGPSYEQYF
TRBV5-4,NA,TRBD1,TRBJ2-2,TGTGCCAGCAGTTCCTGGGACAGGGAGGTCGGGGAGCTGTTTTTT,CASSSWDREVGELFF
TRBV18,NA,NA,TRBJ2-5,TGTGCCAGCTCACCGACAGAAATCCAAGAGACCCAGTACTTC,CASSPTEIQETQYF
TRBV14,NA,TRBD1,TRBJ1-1,TGTGCCAGCAGCCCGGGCTACAGGGGCACTGAAGCTTTCTTT,CASSPGYRGTEAFF
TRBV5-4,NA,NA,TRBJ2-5,TGTGCCAGCAGCTTATCCGGGGGAGTTCAAGAGACCCAGTACTTC,CASSLSGGVQETQYF
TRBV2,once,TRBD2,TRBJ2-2,TGTGCCAGTGCCGCAGGACTAGCTTTTACCGGGGAGCTGTTTTTT,CASAAGLAFTGELFF
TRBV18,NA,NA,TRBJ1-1,TGTGCCAGCTCATCTGAGAGGGGGGGCGAAGCTTTCTTT,CASSSERGGEAFF
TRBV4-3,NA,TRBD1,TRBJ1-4,TGCGCCAGCAGCCAAGAGTACGGACAGGGGGCCACAACTAATGAAAAACTGTTTTTT,CASSQEYGQGATTNEKLFF
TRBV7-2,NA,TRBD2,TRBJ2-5,TGTGCCAGCAGCCGACTGCCGACTAGCGGGGGCCAAGAGACCCAGTACTTC,CASSRLPTSGGQETQYF
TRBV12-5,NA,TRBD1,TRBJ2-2,TGTGCTAGTGGTTTGGCAAAAGCCGGGACAGATACGACCGGGGAGCTGTTTTTT,CASGLAKAGTDTTGELFF
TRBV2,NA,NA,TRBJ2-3,TGTGCCAGCAGTGAGTGGGGGAGCACAGATACGCAGTATTTT,CASSEWGSTDTQYF
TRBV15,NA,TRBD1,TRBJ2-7,TGTGCCACCAGCAACCCCGGGACAGACTCCTACGAGCAGTACTTC,CATSNPGTDSYEQYF
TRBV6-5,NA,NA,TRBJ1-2,TGTGCCAGCAGTCGACAGAGCTTGACTAACTATGGCTACACCTTC,CASSRQSLTNYGYTF
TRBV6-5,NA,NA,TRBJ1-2,TGTGCCAGCAGTTACTCAGGGGGTGGCTACACCTTC,CASSYSGGGYTF
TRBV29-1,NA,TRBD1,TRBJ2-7,TGCAGCGTCAGGGGGACAGGGGCGAGCTACGAGCAGTACTTC,CSVRGTGASYEQYF
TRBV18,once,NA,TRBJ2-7,TGTGCCAGCTCACCAAGAGGGGGTTTCCACGAGCAGTACTTC,CASSPRGGFHEQYF
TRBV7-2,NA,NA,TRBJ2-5,TGTGCCAGCAGCTTACAGACCAATCTCCAAGAGACCCAGTACTTC,CASSLQTNLQETQYF
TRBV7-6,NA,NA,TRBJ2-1,TGTGCCAGCAGCTTACAGTCCGGCAATGAGCAGTTCTTC,CASSLQSGNEQFF
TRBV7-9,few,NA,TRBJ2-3,TGTGCCAGCAGCCGGCCGGGGGACCTCAGGGTGGATACGCAGTATTTT,CASSRPGDLRVDTQYF
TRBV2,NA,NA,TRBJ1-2,TGTGCCAGCAGTGGGGACATCTATGGCTACACCTTC,CASSGDIYGYTF
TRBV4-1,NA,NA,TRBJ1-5,TGCGCCAGCAGCCAAGAATCAAACCTGCCCCAGCATTTT,CASSQESNLPQHF
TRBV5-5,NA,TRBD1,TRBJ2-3,TGTGCCAGCAGCTTGGCTTACGTCGGACAGGGAGGACCAGATACGCAGTATTTT,CASSLAYVGQGGPDTQYF
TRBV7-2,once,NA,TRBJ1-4,TGTGCCAGCACCCTTCGGGGGGGCCCTAATGAAAAACTGTTTTTT,CASTLRGGPNEKLFF
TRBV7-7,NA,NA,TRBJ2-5,TGTGCCAGCAGCTTAGGACAGCACCAAGAGACCCAGTACTTC,CASSLGQHQETQYF